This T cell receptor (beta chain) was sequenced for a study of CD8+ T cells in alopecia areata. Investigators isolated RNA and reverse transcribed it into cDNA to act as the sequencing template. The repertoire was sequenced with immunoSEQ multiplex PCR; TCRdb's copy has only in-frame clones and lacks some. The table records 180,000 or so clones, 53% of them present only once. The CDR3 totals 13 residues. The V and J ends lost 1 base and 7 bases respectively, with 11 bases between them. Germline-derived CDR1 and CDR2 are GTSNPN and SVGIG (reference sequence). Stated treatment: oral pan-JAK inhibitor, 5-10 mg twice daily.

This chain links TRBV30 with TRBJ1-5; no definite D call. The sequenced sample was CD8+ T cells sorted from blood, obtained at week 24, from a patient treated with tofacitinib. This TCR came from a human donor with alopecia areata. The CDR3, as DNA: TGTGCCTGGAGTGACTTAAGAGGGCAGCCCCAGCATTTT. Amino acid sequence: CAWSDLRGQPQHF.